This T cell receptor beta chain emerged from a study of T cells in Graves' hyperthyroidism and ophthalmopathy. Regarding the study as a whole: The authors' 13 V-J model separated ophthalmopathy from stable hyperthyroidism.

Patients were excluded for uncontrolled infection, other autoimmune disease, pregnancy or lactation. Each diagnosis drew on symptoms, thyroxine, TRAb, thyroid ultrasound and orbital computed tomography findings. Amplification of TCR beta CDR3 regions used RNA as the template. In the first-round RT-PCR of the TCR CDR3, the HTBI primer set was used. TCRdb re-called the multiplex PCR reads through MiXCR, storing one row per CDR3 protein. This sample yields approximately 600,000 distinct CDR3 sequences, of which 20% to 25% are seen a single time; 34% belongs to the top ten. In regard to this clonotype: Antigen unknown.

The germline V gene has CDR1 KGHSH and CDR2 LQKENI. The CDR3 is 17 residues long. Losses at the gene ends were 5 bases for V and 0 bases for J; bases not matched to a gene: 9. The source material was blood. This sequence joins TRBV18 and TRBJ2-1; 8 nucleotides match TRBD2. The origin of this receptor is a man aged 30-40 years with Graves' ophthalmopathy. This CDR3 reads CASSVVRSGSSYNEQFF. The CDR3 DNA is TGTGCCAGCTCAGTAGTACGGAGCGGGAGCTCCTACAATGAGCAGTTCTTC.